The 11 T cell receptor beta chains reported below all come from one sample, sequenced in a study of T-cell memory formation after mild COVID-19. Each CDR3 protein is one row after TCRdb ran MiXCR on the 5' RACE reads. The table includes 170,000 or so distinct CDR3 sequences, about a fifth detected once. The sample consisted of PBMCs or a T cell subset sorted from them (not recorded which). The receptor set was obtained from an adult woman who had mild COVID-19 (a few samples of this study predate the infection). Cell type and time point are not known.

This clonotype was picked up a small number of times. The rearrangement uses TRBV4-3 and TRBJ2-3; D is unresolved. Germline V CDR1 and CDR2: LGHNA, YSLEER. This CDR3 has 18 amino acids. The germline V and J ends were trimmed by 4 bases and 4 bases, with 24 bases remaining between them. This CDR3 reads CASSLKPLGSEVADTQYF. CDR3 in DNA: TGCGCCAGCAGCCTTAAACCCCTAGGATCTGAGGTCGCAGATACGCAGTATTTT.

This clonotype appeared a few times. This chain uses TRBV27 with TRBJ2-3; D may be TRBD1 or TRBD2 (7 bases each). CDR3 length: 15 residues. Germline CDR1 MNHEY, CDR2 SMNVEV (reference sequence). Trimming shortened V by 9 bases and J by 4 bases, and 20 bases separated the two germline ends. CDR3 loop: CASLRRGGYADTQYF. CDR3 coding DNA: TGTGCCAGTCTCCGCAGGGGGGGCTACGCAGATACGCAGTATTTT.

The chain combines TRBV2 with TRBJ2-7; 9 bases line up with TRBD1. Germline V gene data show CDR1 as SNHLY and CDR2 as FYNNEI. This CDR3 has 18 residues. V lost 2 bases, J lost 2 bases, and 13 bases stayed unmatched. The CDR3: CASSELGDREMGTYEQYF. The CDR3 DNA sequence: TGTGCCAGCAGTGAATTGGGGGACAGGGAAATGGGGACCTACGAGCAGTACTTC.

The rearrangement links TRBV18 to TRBJ1-4; 7 bases are shared with TRBD1. This CDR3 contains 16 residues. Germline CDR1 reads KGHSH; CDR2 reads LQKENI. V lost 3 bases, J lost 4 bases, and 8 bases stayed unmatched. The CDR3 DNA reads TGTGCCAGCTCACCGGTGGAGGGGGCTCATAATGAAAAACTGTTTTTT. This encodes CASSPVEGAHNEKLFF.

This clonotype was observed a handful of times. The chain recombines TRBV7-2 with TRBJ2-3; the D is unclear. Germline V gene lookup returns CDR1 SGHTA and CDR2 FQGNSA. This CDR3 region has 14 residues. V was trimmed by 3 bases and J by 0 bases, leaving 7 bases between them. Here the CDR3 reads CASSFLSSTDTQYF. CDR3 nucleotide sequence: TGTGCCAGCAGCTTTTTATCTAGCACAGATACGCAGTATTTT.

This chain links TRBV4-1 with TRBJ1-1; 7 bases agree with TRBD1. The CDR3 is 13 residues long. Germline CDR1 reads MGHRA; CDR2 reads YSYEKL. Trimming removed 4 bases from V and 8 bases from J; junction bases left unmatched: 7. CDR3 region: CASSLGPGQEAFF. The CDR3 coding sequence is TGCGCCAGCAGCCTGGGCCCGGGACAGGAAGCTTTCTTT.

To note about this clonotype: Germline and junction disagree at one end, which may indicate a read error. This chain joins TRBV5-1 and TRBJ1-2; 12 bases line up with TRBD1. This CDR3 spans 18 amino acids. CDR1 and CDR2 from the germline V gene are SGHRS and YFSETQ. CDR3 coding DNA: TGCGCCAGCAGCTACCGCCGGGACAGGGGGCTCGTAGACTATGGCTACAACTTC. This translates into CASSYRRDRGLVDYGYNF.

This clonotype has more than one count but fewer than ten. V is TRBV20-1 and J is TRBJ2-7, with 7 bases matching TRBD2. This CDR3 has 13 amino acids. Germline CDR1 is DFQATT and CDR2 is SNEGSKA (reference sequence). The V segment lost 1 base and the J segment 2 bases; nucleotides outside the gene matches: 2. The CDR3 spells CSARVAGAYEQYF. The CDR3 bases are TGCAGTGCTAGAGTTGCGGGGGCCTACGAGCAGTACTTC.

This clonotype was counted only a few times. V and J are TRBV5-1 and TRBJ2-3, with D possibly being TRBD1 or TRBD2 (5 bases each). Germline V gene sequence: CDR1 SGHRS, CDR2 YFSETQ. The CDR3 totals 13 residues. The V end lost 7 bases, the J end lost 2 bases, and 11 bases lay between the germline ends. As DNA, the CDR3 is TGCGCCAGCGGGGGATGGAACACAGATACGCAGTATTTT. Translation gives CASGGWNTDTQYF.

This chain joins TRBV5-1 and TRBJ2-7; the match to TRBD2 covers 11 bases. There are 15 residues in the CDR3. Losses at the gene ends were 1 base for V and 5 bases for J; bases not matched to a gene: 5. Germline CDR1 SGHRS, CDR2 YFSETQ. The CDR3 loop reads CASSLTSGGAHEQYF. In nucleotides, the CDR3 is TGCGCCAGCAGCTTGACTAGCGGGGGAGCCCACGAGCAGTACTTC.

The rearrangement joins TRBV3-1 to TRBJ2-5; 9 positions agree with TRBD2. CDR1 is LGHDT, CDR2 YNNKEL, per germline (reference sequence). After removal of 4 bases from V and 0 bases from J, the junction contained 6 bases not matched to a gene. The CDR3 is 16 residues long. CDR3 nucleotides: TGTGCCAGCAGCCTCGGGACTAGCCGGTACCAAGAGACCCAGTACTTC. Translated, it gives CASSLGTSRYQETQYF.